This T cell receptor (beta chain) was sequenced in a study of T-cell memory formation after mild COVID-19. MiXCR, run by TCRdb on the 5' RACE reads, gives a single entry per CDR3 protein. The repertoire holds fewer than 700,000 distinct CDR3 sequences, with around 17% as singletons. The germline gives CDR1 SGHVS, CDR2 FNYEAQ. The germline V and J ends were trimmed by 3 bases and 3 bases, with 17 bases remaining between them. The CDR3 runs to 17 residues. The sample taken for sequencing was PBMCs or a T cell subset sorted from them (not recorded which). This TCR was sampled from an adult woman who had mild COVID-19 (a few samples of this study predate the infection). Cell type and time point are not known. The rearrangement links TRBV7-6 to TRBJ2-2; either TRBD1 or TRBD2 may fit D (7 bases each). The CDR3 nucleotides read TGTGCCAGCAGCTTGGGGGGGACAGCCGAGGACACCGGGGAGCTGTTTTTT. Its protein product is CASSLGGTAEDTGELFF.